This T cell receptor beta chain stems from a study of tumor and adjacent non-tumor tissue in lung cancer. Study-wide context: Stage I to III disease affected 9 to 10 men and roughly 5 women aged roughly 31 to 76. Study results and caveats: Top 100 clones took a larger repertoire share in normal lung. Patients with more diverse tumor TCRs had worse survival.

A modified ARM-PCR protocol with three rounds of nested PCR amplified TCRbeta. TCRdb re-analysed the multiplex PCR reads in MiXCR, keeping a single row per CDR3 protein. This sample has approximately 120,000 distinct CDR3 sequences, with 55% to 75% found just once. The template was RNA from unsorted bulk tissue. With respect to this clonotype: What it binds is unknown. A much larger clonotype is one base distant, so this may be a read error.

This receptor was taken from a man aged 25 to 45 with non-small cell lung cancer. The sample taken for sequencing was lung tumor tissue.

CDR3 in DNA: TGTGCCAGCAGCCAAACTAGGGCCCAAGAGACCCAGTACTTC. As protein: CASSQTRAQETQYF. This chain uses TRBV5-4 with TRBJ2-5; weak D call: TRBD2 (5 bases). Germline V gene sequence: CDR1 SGHNT, CDR2 YYREEE (reference sequence). V gave up 4 bases and J gave up 1 base, with 11 bases separating them. The CDR3 loop spans 14 amino acids. Using reference TRBV5-4 and TRBJ2-5 for the parts outside the CDR3, the full variable domain is ETGVTQSPTHLIKTRGQQVTLRCSSQSGHNTVSWYQQALGQGPQFIFQYYREEENGRGNFPPRFSGLQFPNYSSELNVNALELDDSALYLCASSQTRAQETQYFGPGTRLLVL.